Each of the 24 T cell receptor beta chains below was sequenced from the same sample in a study of vaccination and CD4 T cells after COVID-19. The Oncomine TCR Beta short-read assay was what sequenced the DNA obtained from cultured CD4+ T cells. TCRdb ran MiXCR on the PCR reads and lists one entry per CDR3 protein. The sample records 5,000 to 7,000 distinct CDR3 sequences, about two fifths being singletons. Their antigen targets remain unknown. The treatment: roughly ten-day PBMC culture with coronavirus spike peptide pools or control peptides (ViraFEST assay). Prior to the COVID-19 pandemic (2011-2018), the unexposed donor's CD4+ T cells were collected. Sequencing was done on a sample of CD4+ T cells from blood, cultured in vitro. These receptors were collected from a human donor in good health.

This clonotype was recorded once. This chain uses TRBV5-6 with TRBJ1-2; D remains unclear. The germline V gene has CDR1 SGHDT and CDR2 YYEEEE. The length of the CDR3 is 14 residues. With 0 bases removed from V and 8 bases from J, the gap between germline ends came to 14 bases. Here the CDR3 reads CASSLGRRGTGYTF. CDR3 nucleotides: TGTGCCAGCAGCTTGGGACGGCGCGGAACCGGCTACACCTTC.

The chain joins TRBV10-2 to TRBJ2-5; D gene unclear. Trimming stripped 4 bases from V and 0 bases from J, with 9 bases between. The CDR3 consists of 14 residues. Germline-derived CDR1 and CDR2 are WSHSY and SAAADI. CDR3 nucleotides: TGCGCCAGCAGTGGCGCCAGGTACCAAGAGACCCAGTACTTC. Encoded protein: CASSGARYQETQYF.

The chain is built from TRBV5-6 and TRBJ2-5; D not certain. The germline CDR1 and CDR2 sequences are SGHDT and YYEEEE. The length of the CDR3 is 17 residues. V was clipped by 2 bases and J by 1 base, with 18 bases between them. The CDR3 protein is CASSFSAVRHRQETQYF. The CDR3 DNA sequence: TGTGCCAGCAGCTTTTCGGCCGTTCGACACCGCCAAGAGACCCAGTACTTC. Filled out from reference TRBV5-6 and TRBJ2-5, the complete variable domain reads DAGVTQSPTHLIKTRGQQVTLRCSPKSGHDTVSWYQQALGQGPQFIFQYYEEEERQRGNFPDRFSGHQFPNYSSELNVNALLLGDSALYLCASSFSAVRHRQETQYFGPGTRLLVL.

This rearrangement joins TRBV7-2 to TRBJ1-1; D perhaps matches TRBD1 (6 bases). Trimming removed 4 bases from V and 5 bases from J, with 11 bases in between. The germline gives CDR1 SGHTA, CDR2 FQGNSA. This CDR3 comprises 13 residues. CDR3 protein: CASSSDSTTEAFF. CDR3 coding DNA: TGTGCCAGCAGCTCGGACAGCACTACTGAAGCTTTCTTT. Looking up the rest from reference TRBV7-2 and TRBJ1-1 gives the full variable domain: GAGVSQSPSNKVTEKGKDVELRCDPISGHTALYWYRQSLGQGLEFLIYFQGNSAPDKSGLPSDRFSAERTGGSVSTLTIQRTQQEDSAVYLCASSSDSTTEAFFGQGTRLTVV.

V is TRBV21-1 and J is TRBJ2-2. TRBV21-1 is reported as a pseudogene. This CDR3 spans 15 amino acids. The CDR3 nucleotides read TGTGCCAGCAGCAAAGGCGGCGAGAACACCGGGGAGCTGTTTTTT. Protein: CASSKGGENTGELFF.

The CDR3 loop is CASSLWFSGGASLEQYF. The CDR3, as DNA: TGTGCCAGCAGCTTATGGTTCTCAGGGGGCGCTTCTCTCGAGCAGTACTTC. The genes are TRBV7-2 and TRBJ2-7; 8 bases line up with TRBD1. The CDR3 runs to 17 residues. Germline loops: CDR1 SGHTA, CDR2 FQGNSA. V lost 2 bases, J lost 6 bases, and 15 bases stayed unmatched.

This clonotype was seen a few times. The V gene is TRBV11-2, the J gene TRBJ2-7, with 11 bases matching TRBD1. The CDR3 extends over 17 amino acids. Per the germline V gene, CDR1 is SGHAT and CDR2 is FQNNGV. The trim removed 2 bases at V and 3 bases at J, leaving 9 bases unmatched. The CDR3 region is CASSLSRGTGGNYEQYF. As DNA, the CDR3 is TGTGCCAGCAGCTTATCCCGGGGGACAGGGGGTAACTACGAGCAGTACTTC.

This clonotype was counted a few times. The genes are TRBV20-1 and TRBJ1-6, with D unresolved. The V and J ends lost 3 bases and 9 bases respectively, with 12 bases between them. The CDR3 sequence is 13 residues long. CDR1 DFQATT and CDR2 SNEGSKA come from the germline V gene (reference sequence). CDR3 region: CSASRLPPSPLHF. In DNA, the CDR3 is TGCAGTGCTAGTCGGCTCCCCCCTTCACCCCTCCACTTT.

This clonotype was seen a few times. The V and J genes are TRBV7-9 and TRBJ1-2, with unresolved D. V was trimmed by 1 base and J by 1 base, leaving 10 bases between them. The CDR3 consists of 15 residues. Germline V gene sequence: CDR1 SEHNR, CDR2 FQNEAQ (reference sequence). The CDR3 loop reads CASSLGQAGNYGYTF. As DNA, the CDR3 is TGTGCCAGCAGCTTAGGTCAGGCTGGTAACTATGGCTACACCTTC.

CDR3: CASSRYYEQYF. Written as DNA, the CDR3 is TGTGCCAGCAGCCGTTACTACGAGCAGTACTTC. The J gene is TRBJ2-7, the V gene TRBV5-8, with unresolved D. The germline V and J ends were trimmed by 4 bases and 3 bases, with 5 bases remaining between them. Per germline, CDR1 SGHTS and CDR2 YDEGEE. CDR3 length: 11 residues.

The chain is built from TRBV12-3 or TRBV12-4 and TRBJ1-1; tentative D call: TRBD1 (5 bases). The CDR3 runs 14 residues. V was shortened by 4 bases and J by 1 base, with 10 bases between the two germline ends. The CDR3 loop reads CASSWGRRNTEAFF. The CDR3 coding sequence is TGTGCCAGCAGTTGGGGACGGAGGAACACTGAAGCTTTCTTT.

The J gene is TRBJ2-1, the V gene TRBV6-4; TRBD2 matches 9 bases. The germline V gene encodes CDR1 MRHNA and CDR2 SNTAGT. CDR3 length equals 15 residues. Germline trimming cut 2 bases from V and 6 bases from J; bases unmatched to any gene: 5. CDR3 nucleotide sequence: TGTGCCAGCAGTGACCGCGGGGGGGATACCAATGAGCAGTTCTTC. Its translation: CASSDRGGDTNEQFF.

The rearrangement joins TRBV6-1 to TRBJ2-7; D is uncertain. The CDR3 extends over 11 amino acids. The V gene lost 7 bases and the J gene lost 3 bases, with 7 bases spanning the gap. Per germline, CDR1 MNHNS and CDR2 SASEGT. The CDR3 sequence: CASIGDYEQYF. The CDR3 bases are TGTGCCAGCATCGGAGACTACGAGCAGTACTTC.

This rearrangement joins TRBV9 to TRBJ1-5; no reliable D call. There are 12 residues in the CDR3. Trimming cost V 1 base and J 3 bases, with 2 bases left between them. Germline V gene sequence: CDR1 SGDLS, CDR2 YYNGEE. The CDR3 loop reads CASSVFNQPQHF. The CDR3 DNA follows: TGTGCCAGCAGCGTATTCAATCAGCCCCAGCATTTT.

The rearrangement uses TRBV10-3 and TRBJ2-7; D is possibly TRBD1 or TRBD2 (5 bases each). The CDR3 contains 15 residues. Germline V lookup: CDR1 ENHRY, CDR2 SYGVKD. Trimming stripped 0 bases from V and 3 bases from J, with 12 bases between. CDR3: CAISESRGTVYEQYF. The CDR3 DNA follows: TGTGCCATCAGTGAGTCGAGGGGTACAGTCTACGAGCAGTACTTC.

This clonotype was counted only a few times. The rearrangement joins TRBV20-1 to TRBJ1-5; TRBD1 might be the D (6 bases). Germline V gene data show CDR1 as DFQATT and CDR2 as SNEGSKA (reference sequence). V lost 2 bases, J lost 4 bases, and 18 bases lay in between. CDR3 length: 16 amino acids. CDR3 sequence: CSARFETGTQNQPQHF. In nucleotides, the CDR3 is TGCAGTGCTAGATTCGAGACCGGGACACAGAATCAGCCCCAGCATTTT.

This clonotype was counted only a few times. The chain has TRBV6-1 and TRBJ1-5; no definite D call. Trimming left V 2 bases short and J 4 bases short, with 0 bases between. The germline CDR1 and CDR2 sequences are MNHNS and SASEGT. The CDR3 runs 11 residues. The CDR3 DNA reads TGTGCCAGCAGTGAAAATCAGCCCCAGCATTTT. Translation gives CASSENQPQHF.

In DNA, the CDR3 is TGTGCCAGTACCTTATCGGAGGGGACAGGGTACGAGCAGTACTTC. Its translation: CASTLSEGTGYEQYF. The chain couples TRBV19 to TRBJ2-7, with 9 bases fitting TRBD1. The length of the CDR3 is 15 residues. V was clipped by 7 bases and J by 4 bases; unmatched bases: 11. Looked up from germline, CDR1 is LNHDA and CDR2 is SQIVND (reference sequence).

J is TRBJ1-1 and V is TRBV6-1; unclear D gene. The germline gives CDR1 MNHNS, CDR2 SASEGT. V was clipped by 6 bases and J by 1 base, with 12 bases between them. The CDR3 consists of 14 residues. The CDR3 loop is CASRSRRENTEAFF. Written as DNA, the CDR3 is TGTGCCAGCAGAAGCAGACGGGAGAACACTGAAGCTTTCTTT.

This clonotype was observed a few times. The chain combines TRBV27 with TRBJ1-5; TRBD1 is a possible D gene (5 bases). The CDR3 spans 15 residues. V was cut by 2 bases and J by 4 bases, with 12 bases left in between. Germline CDR1 MNHEY, CDR2 SMNVEV (reference sequence). CDR3 amino acids: CASSLEAAGNQPQHF. Here the CDR3 DNA reads TGTGCCAGCAGTTTAGAGGCGGCAGGGAATCAGCCCCAGCATTTT.

This clonotype was seen only a few times. This chain joins TRBV5-4 and TRBJ2-5; D is ambiguous. The V end was cut by 3 bases, the J end by 2 bases, with 2 bases between. Germline V gives CDR1 SGHNT, CDR2 YYREEE (reference sequence). The CDR3 extends over 11 amino acids. This CDR3 is CASSYQETQYF. DNA for the CDR3: TGTGCCAGCAGCTATCAAGAGACCCAGTACTTC.

This clonotype was found a few times. The chain links TRBV6-5 to TRBJ1-2; D uncertain. The CDR3 sequence is 14 residues long. V was clipped by 2 bases and J by 8 bases, with 15 bases between them. From germline, CDR1 is MNHEY and CDR2 SVGAGI. The CDR3 nucleotides are TGTGCCAGCAGTTACGGTCCGGAGGGAGAGGGCTACACCTTC. Amino acid sequence: CASSYGPEGEGYTF.

The V gene is TRBV6-5, the J gene TRBJ1-2, with D uncertain. The CDR3 runs to 16 residues. V gave up 0 bases and J gave up 4 bases, with 15 bases separating them. Germline CDR1 is MNHEY and CDR2 is SVGAGI. The CDR3 reads CASSYSSLGSSYGYTF. In DNA form, the CDR3 reads TGTGCCAGCAGTTACTCGAGTCTCGGCTCTTCCTATGGCTACACCTTC.

This clonotype appeared once. J is TRBJ2-3 and V is TRBV27, with D maybe TRBD2 (5 bases). Germline CDR1 reads MNHEY; CDR2 reads SMNVEV (reference sequence). V was clipped by 6 bases and J by 2 bases, with 15 bases between them. There are 15 residues in the CDR3. CDR3: CASSLVGDNTDTQYF. CDR3 DNA sequence: TGTGCCAGCAGCTTAGTCGGGGATAACACAGATACGCAGTATTTT.